Listed below are T cell receptor beta chains from one sample, sequenced in a study of T cells in Graves' hyperthyroidism and ophthalmopathy. TCRdb called the multiplex PCR reads again in MiXCR, with one record for every CDR3 protein. The sample comprises some 500,000 distinct CDR3 sequences, 14% of which are singletons, and around a sixth rests with the top ten. Sequences were obtained from blood. Receptor source: a woman under 30 with Graves' hyperthyroidism. Both conserved end residues are trimmed from each CDR3.

CDR3aa	v_gene	j_gene
SAITGHPNTGELF	TRBV20-1	TRBJ2-2
ASSPRAAILYEQY	TRBV19	TRBJ2-7
ASSQVKASTDTQY	TRBV4-1	TRBJ2-3
ASSIDSGRGSTEAF	TRBV19	TRBJ1-1
AVATVENYGYT	TRBV10-3	TRBJ1-2
ASSESWTGSNQPQH	TRBV12-3/TRBV12-4	TRBJ1-5
SVEEGYSFGNTIY	TRBV29-1	TRBJ1-3
ASSLQAGDSYNEQF	TRBV12-3/TRBV12-4	TRBJ2-1
ASSSRRGNYGYT	TRBV12-3/TRBV12-4	TRBJ1-2
ASGAGAFYGYT	TRBV2	TRBJ1-2
ASSFGRGPTDTQY	TRBV27	TRBJ2-3
ASRFLGYT	TRBV2	TRBJ1-2
ASSLDRTEKETQY	TRBV5-6	TRBJ2-5
ASSLYRNPYEQY	TRBV27	TRBJ2-7
ASSVRLRGDRNSGANVLT	TRBV9	TRBJ2-6
ASSWTSGFTDTQY	TRBV5-1	TRBJ2-3
ASRPLGDTEAF	TRBV5-1	TRBJ1-1
ASSYGGQSYGYT	TRBV27	TRBJ1-2
ASSPTGYNSPLH	TRBV7-9	TRBJ1-6
SVEKLAGMNTEAF	TRBV29-1	TRBJ1-1
ATSATSSTDTQY	TRBV24-1	TRBJ2-3
ASSVRTSGSVDEQY	TRBV11-3	TRBJ2-7
ASSLIGEGRNTEAF	TRBV12-3/TRBV12-4	TRBJ1-1
ASRVGGRARTGELF	TRBV19	TRBJ2-2
ASSLTGTSGKPDTQY	TRBV7-3	TRBJ2-3
ASTREVGEQY	TRBV2	TRBJ2-7
ASSLIDREQETQY	TRBV12-3/TRBV12-4	TRBJ2-5
ASSLIRDSGNTIY	TRBV28	TRBJ1-3
ASSLSRTAPTYEQF	TRBV11-2	TRBJ2-1
ASSPQGLREKLF	TRBV27	TRBJ1-4
ASIGSGYNSPLH	TRBV19	TRBJ1-6
SARGPRGYNEQF	TRBV20-1	TRBJ2-1
ASSPRTGSGTGELF	TRBV5-1	TRBJ2-2
ASKGGKTAKNIQY	TRBV6-2/TRBV6-3	TRBJ2-4
ASSEGPPRFYEQY	TRBV2	TRBJ2-7
SVVSSGLYNEQF	TRBV29-1	TRBJ2-1
ASSPGLDLNEQF	TRBV18	TRBJ2-1
ASSLAWGDTEAF	TRBV7-9	TRBJ1-1
ASSQESRGGYGYT	TRBV3-1	TRBJ1-2
ASSFSGYTEAF	TRBV12-3/TRBV12-4	TRBJ1-1